The present T cell receptor (beta chain) was sequenced within a study of blood T cell repertoires in COVID-19. The overall study: The analysed material was cDNA or gDNA that came from T cells, B-cell-depleted T cells, or PBMCs.

The length of the CDR3 is 16 residues. Germline-derived CDR1 and CDR2 are SGHNT and YYREEE (reference sequence). V was clipped by 0 bases and J by 2 bases; unmatched bases: 3. Repertoires were generated with immunoSEQ multiplex PCR, while TCRdb's copy carries only in-frame clones and drops some. This table has 200,000 to 250,000 clones, roughly four fifths appearing once. Enrolment of Seattle patients took place during active infection, and they were followed longitudinally. The source is a woman of 80 years or more with COVID-19, enrolled during active disease. The chain uses TRBV5-4 and TRBJ2-7; 12 bases line up with TRBD2. Specimen: peripheral blood. CDR3: CASSLGTSGIPYEQYF. The CDR3 nucleotides read TGTGCCAGCAGCTTGGGGACTAGCGGGATTCCCTACGAGCAGTACTTC.